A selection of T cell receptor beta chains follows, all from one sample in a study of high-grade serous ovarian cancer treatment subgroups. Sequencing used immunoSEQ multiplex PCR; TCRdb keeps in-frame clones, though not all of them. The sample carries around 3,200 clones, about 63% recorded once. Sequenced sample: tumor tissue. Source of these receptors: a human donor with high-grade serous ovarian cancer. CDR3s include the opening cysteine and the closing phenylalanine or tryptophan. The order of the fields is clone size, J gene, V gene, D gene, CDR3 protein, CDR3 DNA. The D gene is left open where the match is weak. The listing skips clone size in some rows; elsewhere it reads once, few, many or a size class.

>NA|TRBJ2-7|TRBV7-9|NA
CASSLGAGGYEQYF
TGTGCCAGCAGCTTAGGGGCTGGGGGGTACGAGCAGTACTTC
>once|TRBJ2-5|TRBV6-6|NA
CASSYGETQYF
TGTGCCAGCAGTTACGGGGAGACCCAGTACTTC
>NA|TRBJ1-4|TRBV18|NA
CASSGGTNEKLFF
TGTGCCAGCTCAGGGGGAACTAATGAAAAACTGTTTTTT
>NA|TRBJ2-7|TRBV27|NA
CASSLSLGLGSYEQYF
TGTGCCAGCAGTTTATCCTTGGGACTGGGCTCCTACGAGCAGTACTTC
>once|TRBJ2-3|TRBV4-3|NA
CASSPESQLIQYF
TGCGCCAGCAGCCCTGAGAGCCAACTTATACAGTATTTT
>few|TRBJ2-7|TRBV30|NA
CASGPFSYYEQYF
TGTGCCTCCGGGCCCTTCTCTTACTACGAGCAGTACTTC
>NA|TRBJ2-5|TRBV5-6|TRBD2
CASSLEVAGGETQYF
TGTGCCAGCAGCTTGGAGGTAGCGGGGGGCGAGACCCAGTACTTC
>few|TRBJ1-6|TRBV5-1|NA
CASSDTGSTLHF
TGCGCCAGCAGCGACACAGGCTCCACCCTCCACTTT
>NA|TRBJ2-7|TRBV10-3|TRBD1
CATGQETYEQYF
TGTGCCACCGGACAGGAAACCTACGAGCAGTACTTC
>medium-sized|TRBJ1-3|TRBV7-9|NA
CASSSGASSGNTIYF
TGTGCCAGCAGCTCGGGGGCGAGCTCTGGAAACACCATATATTTT
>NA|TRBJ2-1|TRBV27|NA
CASSTLGASANEQFF
TGTGCCAGCAGTACACTGGGGGCCTCGGCAAATGAGCAGTTCTTC
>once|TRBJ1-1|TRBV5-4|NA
CASSLGTRTEAFF
TGTGCCAGCAGCCTGGGGACACGCACTGAAGCTTTCTTT
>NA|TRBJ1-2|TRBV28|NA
CASSRGGYGYTF
TGTGCCAGCAGTCGGGGCGGCTATGGCTACACCTTC
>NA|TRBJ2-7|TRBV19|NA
CASSNGEQYF
TGTGCCAGTAGTAACGGCGAGCAGTACTTC
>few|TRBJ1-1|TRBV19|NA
CASSISTTIMNTEAFF
TGTGCCAGTAGTATTTCGACCACCATCATGAACACTGAAGCTTTCTTT